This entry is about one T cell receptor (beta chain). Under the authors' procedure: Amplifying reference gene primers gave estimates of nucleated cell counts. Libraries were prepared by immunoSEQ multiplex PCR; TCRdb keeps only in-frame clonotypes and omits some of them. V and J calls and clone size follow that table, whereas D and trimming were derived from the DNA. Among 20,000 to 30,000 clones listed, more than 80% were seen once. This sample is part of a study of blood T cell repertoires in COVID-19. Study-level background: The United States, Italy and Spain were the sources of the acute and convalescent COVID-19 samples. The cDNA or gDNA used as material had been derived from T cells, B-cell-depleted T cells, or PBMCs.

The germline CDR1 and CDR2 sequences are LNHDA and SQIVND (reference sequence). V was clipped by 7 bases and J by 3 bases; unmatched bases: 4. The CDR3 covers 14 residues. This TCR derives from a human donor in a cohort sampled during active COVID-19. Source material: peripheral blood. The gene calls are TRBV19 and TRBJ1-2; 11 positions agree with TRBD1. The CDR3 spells CASKGTGGYYGYTF. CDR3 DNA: TGTGCCAGTAAGGGGACAGGGGGTTACTATGGCTACACCTTC.